A selection of T cell receptor beta chains follows, all from one sample in a study of blood T cell repertoires in COVID-19. The repertoire was sequenced with immunoSEQ multiplex PCR; TCRdb's copy has only in-frame clones and lacks some. Among under 150,000 clones, roughly 85% were seen once, and the ten largest hold less than 3.5%. Sequenced input: peripheral blood. All receptors come from a man in his forties with acute or convalescent COVID-19. Both conserved end residues are part of each CDR3. A D gene is named only where the DNA matches it firmly. Clone size appears in some rows only: once, few, many, or a class for an expanded clone.

v_gene: TRBV19; d_gene: .; j_gene: TRBJ1-3; abundance: few; CDR3aa: CASSIPGSSGNTIYF; CDR3nt: TGTGCCAGTAGTATCCCGGGGAGCTCTGGAAACACCATATATTTT
v_gene: TRBV24-1; d_gene: .; j_gene: TRBJ2-3; abundance: .; CDR3aa: CATSGGVPRADTQYF; CDR3nt: TGTGCCACCAGTGGGGGGGTCCCGCGGGCAGATACGCAGTATTTT
v_gene: TRBV7-9; d_gene: .; j_gene: TRBJ1-1; abundance: .; CDR3aa: CASSLQAGTEAFF; CDR3nt: TGTGCCAGCAGCTTACAGGCGGGCACTGAAGCTTTCTTT
v_gene: TRBV7-3; d_gene: .; j_gene: TRBJ1-5; abundance: .; CDR3aa: CASSLQRDQPQHF; CDR3nt: TGTGCCAGCAGCTTGCAGCGCGATCAGCCCCAGCATTTT
v_gene: TRBV6-4; d_gene: TRBD1; j_gene: TRBJ2-3; abundance: .; CDR3aa: CASSDSVGGPDTQYF; CDR3nt: TGTGCCAGCAGTGACTCAGTAGGGGGCCCAGATACGCAGTATTTT
v_gene: TRBV5-1; d_gene: .; j_gene: TRBJ1-2; abundance: .; CDR3aa: CASSSWGEAYGYTF; CDR3nt: TGCGCCAGCAGCTCGTGGGGGGAGGCCTATGGCTACACCTTC
v_gene: TRBV3-1/TRBV3-2; d_gene: TRBD2; j_gene: TRBJ2-3; abundance: once; CDR3aa: CASSGTSGGTDTQYF; CDR3nt: TGTGCCTCCTCCGGGACTAGCGGGGGCACAGATACGCAGTATTTT
v_gene: TRBV5-1; d_gene: TRBD2; j_gene: TRBJ2-5; abundance: .; CDR3aa: CASSPGSGGTETQYF; CDR3nt: TGCGCCAGCAGCCCGGGTAGCGGGGGGACGGAGACCCAGTACTTC
v_gene: TRBV7-6; d_gene: .; j_gene: TRBJ1-1; abundance: once; CDR3aa: CASSPGTWSEAFF; CDR3nt: TGTGCCAGCAGCCCCGGGACTTGGAGTGAAGCTTTCTTT
v_gene: TRBV11-1; d_gene: .; j_gene: TRBJ2-1; abundance: .; CDR3aa: CASSLVSGDEQFF; CDR3nt: TGTGCCAGCAGCTTAGTTTCGGGAGATGAGCAGTTCTTC
v_gene: TRBV7-8; d_gene: .; j_gene: TRBJ2-1; abundance: .; CDR3aa: CASSLGGHSYNEQFF; CDR3nt: TGTGCCAGCAGCTTGGGGGGGCATTCCTACAATGAGCAGTTCTTC
v_gene: TRBV9; d_gene: TRBD2; j_gene: TRBJ2-3; abundance: .; CDR3aa: CASSERTSGGYTDTQYF; CDR3nt: TGTGCCAGCAGCGAACGGACTAGCGGGGGCTACACAGATACGCAGTATTTT
v_gene: TRBV7-2; d_gene: .; j_gene: TRBJ1-1; abundance: .; CDR3aa: CASSLALGPNTEAFF; CDR3nt: TGTGCCAGCAGCTTAGCGCTAGGCCCGAACACTGAAGCTTTCTTT
v_gene: TRBV28; d_gene: TRBD1; j_gene: TRBJ1-2; abundance: many; CDR3aa: CASSSRPEDRVEWGYTF; CDR3nt: TGTGCCAGCAGTTCCAGGCCCGAGGACAGGGTGGAGTGGGGCTACACCTTC
v_gene: TRBV5-1; d_gene: TRBD2; j_gene: TRBJ2-3; abundance: .; CDR3aa: CASSLTRLAGGGADTQYF; CDR3nt: TGCGCCAGCAGCTTGACCCGACTAGCGGGGGGAGGTGCAGATACGCAGTATTTT
v_gene: TRBV27; d_gene: .; j_gene: TRBJ1-6; abundance: .; CDR3aa: CASREDSNNSPLHF; CDR3nt: TGTGCCAGCAGAGAGGACAGTAATAATTCACCCCTCCACTTT
v_gene: TRBV7-9; d_gene: TRBD1; j_gene: TRBJ2-7; abundance: .; CDR3aa: CASSPPIQGTYEQYF; CDR3nt: TGTGCCAGCAGCCCCCCCATACAGGGGACCTACGAGCAGTACTTC
v_gene: TRBV4-1; d_gene: .; j_gene: TRBJ1-6; abundance: few; CDR3aa: CASSQVVGYRFSPLHF; CDR3nt: TGCGCCAGCAGCCAAGTCGTAGGGTACAGGTTCTCACCCCTCCACTTT
v_gene: TRBV7-9; d_gene: TRBD1; j_gene: TRBJ2-1; abundance: .; CDR3aa: CASSTDRAYNEQFF; CDR3nt: TGTGCCAGCAGCACGGACAGGGCTTACAATGAGCAGTTCTTC
v_gene: TRBV12-3/TRBV12-4; d_gene: TRBD2; j_gene: TRBJ2-1; abundance: .; CDR3aa: CASSSTSGAEQFF; CDR3nt: TGTGCCAGCAGTTCCACTAGCGGGGCTGAGCAGTTCTTC
v_gene: TRBV19; d_gene: TRBD2; j_gene: TRBJ2-1; abundance: .; CDR3aa: CASSMSSGGPPGQFF; CDR3nt: TGTGCCAGTAGTATGTCTAGCGGGGGGCCCCCTGGGCAGTTCTTC
v_gene: TRBV12-3/TRBV12-4; d_gene: .; j_gene: TRBJ2-1; abundance: .; CDR3aa: CASTYGGAHEQFF; CDR3nt: TGTGCCAGCACCTATGGGGGGGCCCATGAGCAGTTCTTC
v_gene: TRBV2; d_gene: .; j_gene: TRBJ1-5; abundance: .; CDR3aa: CASSEALGWQGPAPTSNQPQHF; CDR3nt: TGTGCCAGCAGTGAAGCGCTTGGTTGGCAGGGGCCAGCCCCTACAAGCAATCAGCCCCAGCATTTT
v_gene: TRBV6-5; d_gene: .; j_gene: TRBJ2-7; abundance: .; CDR3aa: CASGPVERDVEQYF; CDR3nt: TGTGCCAGCGGCCCAGTGGAGCGAGACGTCGAGCAGTACTTC
v_gene: TRBV10-3; d_gene: .; j_gene: TRBJ2-7; abundance: .; CDR3aa: CAISDIGEVGEQYF; CDR3nt: TGTGCCATCAGTGATATAGGGGAAGTTGGCGAGCAGTACTTC
v_gene: TRBV19; d_gene: .; j_gene: TRBJ1-5; abundance: .; CDR3aa: CASSPGGPQHF; CDR3nt: TGTGCCAGTAGTCCCGGGGGGCCCCAGCATTTT
v_gene: TRBV29-1; d_gene: .; j_gene: TRBJ2-1; abundance: few; CDR3aa: CSVARGGIEQFF; CDR3nt: TGCAGCGTTGCTAGGGGCGGAATTGAGCAGTTCTTC
v_gene: TRBV19; d_gene: TRBD1; j_gene: TRBJ1-4; abundance: .; CDR3aa: CASSIDLRTGFEKLFF; CDR3nt: TGTGCCAGTAGTATAGACCTAAGGACAGGTTTCGAAAAACTGTTTTTT
v_gene: TRBV13; d_gene: .; j_gene: TRBJ2-3; abundance: .; CDR3aa: CASSLQDTQYF; CDR3nt: TGTGCCAGCAGCTTACAAGATACGCAGTATTTT
v_gene: TRBV11-3; d_gene: TRBD1; j_gene: TRBJ2-7; abundance: few; CDR3aa: CANSGTGRYEQYF; CDR3nt: TGTGCCAACTCCGGGACAGGGCGTTACGAGCAGTACTTC
v_gene: TRBV6-1; d_gene: TRBD1; j_gene: TRBJ1-2; abundance: .; CDR3aa: CASSEAIDRGLTNTF; CDR3nt: TGTGCCAGCAGTGAAGCGATCGACAGGGGGCTCACTAATACCTTC
v_gene: TRBV3-1/TRBV3-2; d_gene: .; j_gene: TRBJ2-5; abundance: .; CDR3aa: CASSQQGLLETQYF; CDR3nt: TGTGCCAGCAGCCAACAGGGTTTGTTGGAGACCCAGTACTTC
v_gene: TRBV28; d_gene: .; j_gene: TRBJ1-5; abundance: once; CDR3aa: CASSTGTTGNQPQHF; CDR3nt: TGTGCCAGCAGCACCGGGACAACGGGCAATCAGCCCCAGCATTTT
v_gene: TRBV11-2; d_gene: TRBD1; j_gene: TRBJ1-4; abundance: .; CDR3aa: CASSRTGLGEKLFF; CDR3nt: TGTGCCAGCAGCAGGACAGGGCTAGGGGAAAAACTGTTTTTT
v_gene: TRBV30; d_gene: TRBD2; j_gene: TRBJ2-5; abundance: .; CDR3aa: CAWSSGLAGGSTQYF; CDR3nt: TGTGCCTGGAGTTCCGGACTAGCGGGGGGCTCGACCCAGTACTTC
v_gene: TRBV4-3; d_gene: .; j_gene: TRBJ1-5; abundance: .; CDR3aa: CASSQDREQPQHF; CDR3nt: TGCGCCAGCAGCCAAGATCGGGAACAACCCCAGCATTTT
v_gene: TRBV5-8; d_gene: .; j_gene: TRBJ2-1; abundance: few; CDR3aa: CASSLVLFHGGYNEQFF; CDR3nt: TGTGCCAGCAGCTTGGTACTCTTTCATGGGGGGTACAATGAGCAGTTCTTC
v_gene: TRBV25-1; d_gene: TRBD2; j_gene: TRBJ2-5; abundance: .; CDR3aa: CASSELWGGDGETQYF; CDR3nt: TGTGCCAGCAGTGAATTATGGGGAGGGGATGGAGAGACCCAGTACTTC
v_gene: TRBV3-1/TRBV3-2; d_gene: TRBD2; j_gene: TRBJ2-1; abundance: .; CDR3aa: CASSQGEGLAGTPWAAEQFF; CDR3nt: TGTGCCAGCAGCCAAGGTGAAGGGCTAGCGGGGACCCCCTGGGCAGCCGAGCAGTTCTTC
v_gene: TRBV7-6; d_gene: TRBD2; j_gene: TRBJ2-1; abundance: .; CDR3aa: CASSLDGLAGSEQFF; CDR3nt: TGTGCCAGCAGCTTAGATGGGCTAGCGGGGAGTGAGCAGTTCTTC
v_gene: TRBV19; d_gene: TRBD2; j_gene: TRBJ2-5; abundance: .; CDR3aa: CASSISSGGAVGYQETQYF; CDR3nt: TGTGCCAGTAGTATATCGAGCGGGGGGGCCGTGGGCTACCAAGAGACCCAGTACTTC
v_gene: TRBV7-8; d_gene: TRBD2; j_gene: TRBJ2-1; abundance: .; CDR3aa: CASSSSTSGGYNEQFF; CDR3nt: TGTGCCAGCAGCTCCTCGACTAGCGGGGGATACAATGAGCAGTTCTTC
v_gene: TRBV9; d_gene: .; j_gene: TRBJ2-3; abundance: once; CDR3aa: CASSAGAGDSDTQYF; CDR3nt: TGTGCCAGCAGCGCGGGGGCGGGGGATTCAGATACGCAGTATTTT
v_gene: TRBV2; d_gene: TRBD2; j_gene: TRBJ2-1; abundance: once; CDR3aa: CASKRGGPSYNEQFF; CDR3nt: TGTGCCAGCAAACGGGGGGGTCCTTCCTACAATGAGCAGTTCTTC
v_gene: TRBV2; d_gene: .; j_gene: TRBJ2-4; abundance: .; CDR3aa: CATRLGPRDIQYF; CDR3nt: TGTGCCACCCGCCTGGGTCCGCGGGACATTCAGTACTTC
v_gene: TRBV6-5; d_gene: TRBD1; j_gene: TRBJ2-1; abundance: .; CDR3aa: CASSLGTGVNEQFF; CDR3nt: TGTGCCAGCAGCCTCGGGACAGGGGTCAATGAGCAGTTCTTC
v_gene: TRBV19; d_gene: .; j_gene: TRBJ1-4; abundance: many; CDR3aa: CATGRQSNEKLFF; CDR3nt: TGTGCCACCGGGAGACAGTCTAATGAAAAACTGTTTTTT
v_gene: TRBV5-1; d_gene: TRBD2; j_gene: TRBJ2-7; abundance: .; CDR3aa: CASSYDRLAGYEQYF; CDR3nt: TGCGCCAGCAGCTATGACAGACTAGCGGGCTACGAGCAGTACTTC
v_gene: TRBV6-2/TRBV6-3; d_gene: .; j_gene: TRBJ2-1; abundance: .; CDR3aa: CASSNLRVYNEQFF; CDR3nt: TGTGCCAGCAGCAACCTGAGGGTATACAATGAGCAGTTCTTC
v_gene: TRBV10-3; d_gene: TRBD2; j_gene: TRBJ2-3; abundance: .; CDR3aa: CAISAGLAADTQYF; CDR3nt: TGTGCCATCAGTGCGGGACTAGCGGCAGATACGCAGTATTTT
v_gene: TRBV4-3; d_gene: TRBD1; j_gene: TRBJ1-1; abundance: .; CDR3aa: CASSQGWSDREFNTEAFF; CDR3nt: TGCGCCAGCAGCCAAGGGTGGTCGGACAGGGAGTTTAACACTGAAGCTTTCTTT
v_gene: TRBV3-1/TRBV3-2; d_gene: .; j_gene: TRBJ1-2; abundance: once; CDR3aa: CASSQLSWGYTF; CDR3nt: TGTGCCAGCAGCCAACTCAGTTGGGGCTACACCTTC
v_gene: TRBV14; d_gene: .; j_gene: TRBJ2-4; abundance: .; CDR3aa: CASSQDRRQGNIQYF; CDR3nt: TGTGCCAGCAGCCAAGATCGACGGCAGGGAAACATTCAGTACTTC
v_gene: TRBV7-3; d_gene: TRBD2; j_gene: TRBJ2-3; abundance: .; CDR3aa: CASSSGAGGPDTQYF; CDR3nt: TGTGCCAGCAGCTCCGGAGCGGGGGGGCCAGATACGCAGTATTTT
v_gene: TRBV12-5; d_gene: TRBD1; j_gene: TRBJ1-1; abundance: .; CDR3aa: CASGLVPGQMNTEAFF; CDR3nt: TGTGCTAGTGGTTTGGTGCCGGGACAGATGAACACTGAAGCTTTCTTT
v_gene: TRBV14; d_gene: TRBD1; j_gene: TRBJ1-6; abundance: .; CDR3aa: CASSQGIGGQGISPLHF; CDR3nt: TGTGCCAGCAGCCAAGGGATCGGGGGACAGGGAATCTCGCCCCTCCACTTT
v_gene: TRBV9; d_gene: TRBD2; j_gene: TRBJ2-7; abundance: .; CDR3aa: CASSVGRGGRNEQYF; CDR3nt: TGTGCCAGCAGCGTAGGGCGGGGGGGCCGCAACGAGCAGTACTTC